The present T cell receptor beta chain was sequenced within a study of blood T cell repertoires in COVID-19. This CDR3 has 13 residues. The germline gives CDR1 MNHEY, CDR2 SVGAGI. V shed 6 bases and J shed 8 bases, with 16 bases lying between them. TCRdb's copy holds only in-frame clones and misses some; the assay was immunoSEQ multiplex PCR. The sample holds some 50,000 clones, 84% seen once. Sequencing was performed on peripheral blood. The TCR sequence derives from a man between 50 and 59 years old with acute or convalescent COVID-19. This chain links TRBV6-5 with TRBJ1-2; D gene ambiguous. The CDR3 reads CASRSGSPRGYTF. The CDR3 DNA is TGTGCCAGCAGGTCGGGGTCCCCGCGGGGCTACACCTTC.